Each of the 4 T cell receptor beta chains below was sequenced from the same sample in a study of cytomegalovirus exposure and HLA in healthy donors. Method: immunoSEQ multiplex PCR; TCRdb's copy keeps in-frame clones and lacks some. The sample lists 120,000 or so clones; roughly 95% were seen once. Sequenced input: PBMCs. The receptors come from a man between 18 and 35 years old in good health and CMV-seronegative.

This chain uses TRBV28 with TRBJ1-5, with 10 positions matching TRBD1. V gave up 6 bases and J gave up 2 bases; unmatched junction bases: 25. CDR3 length: 22 residues. CDR1 is MDHEN and CDR2 is SYDVKM in the germline V gene. CDR3 coding DNA: TGTGCCAGCAGCCTTATACAACTCGGGACAGGGGATTTGAGAAATGGCAATCAGCCCCAGCATTTT. It specifies CASSLIQLGTGDLRNGNQPQHF. Full variable domain (remainder filled in from reference TRBV28 and TRBJ1-5): DVKVTQSSRYLVKRTGEKVFLECVQDMDHENMFWYRQDPGLGLRLIYFSYDVKMKEKGDIPEGYSVSREKKERFSLILESASTNQTSMYLCASSLIQLGTGDLRNGNQPQHFGDGTRLSIL.

The V call is TRBV30, the J call TRBJ1-1; 9 bases agree with TRBD1. V dropped 2 bases and J dropped 2; count of bases not matched to a gene: 3. Germline V CDR1 and CDR2: GTSNPN, SVGIG (reference sequence). CDR3 size: 14 residues. Written as DNA, the CDR3 is TGTGCCTGGAGTCCGGACAGGGGAAACACTGAAGCTTTCTTT. Its translation is CAWSPDRGNTEAFF. The whole variable domain, filled in from reference TRBV30 and TRBJ1-1, reads SQTIHQWPATLVQPVGSPLSLECTVEGTSNPNLYWYRQAAGRGLQLLFYSVGIGQISSEVPQNLSASRPQDRQFILSSKKLLLSDSGFYLCAWSPDRGNTEAFFGQGTRLTVV.

This rearrangement joins TRBV5-1 to TRBJ2-1, with D maybe TRBD1 (7 bases). CDR3 size: 14 residues. The germline CDR1 and CDR2 sequences are SGHRS and YFSETQ. V was clipped by 6 bases and J by 8 bases, with 18 bases between them. The DNA for the CDR3 is TGCGCCAGCAACCCACAGGGGTCGGGGGATGAGCAGTTCTTC. Its translation: CASNPQGSGDEQFF.

The chain links TRBV28 to TRBJ1-2, with D tentatively TRBD1 (5 bases). The CDR3 contains 16 residues. Germline V gene lookup returns CDR1 MDHEN and CDR2 SYDVKM. Trimming stripped 2 bases from V and 3 bases from J, with 16 bases between. The CDR3 sequence: CASSLHLSRDYYGYTF. DNA of the CDR3: TGTGCCAGCAGTTTACACCTTTCCAGGGACTACTATGGCTACACCTTC.